Below are 3 T cell receptor beta chains sequenced from a single sample in a study of CD8 T cells in ankylosing spondylitis. TCRdb redid the calling of the 5' RACE reads with MiXCR, one entry per CDR3 protein. Among under 250,000 distinct CDR3 sequences listed, 8% to 10% were seen once. The sequenced sample consisted of blood, either unsorted or a sorted T cell fraction (not recorded which). These receptor sequences come from a female donor with ankylosing spondylitis or in good health (not recorded which).

This clonotype was seen a few times. V gene TRBV7-2 combines with J gene TRBJ1-2; TRBD1 matches at 8 bases. This CDR3 contains 12 residues. After removal of 6 bases from V and 8 bases from J, the junction contained 5 bases not matched to a gene. The germline V gene encodes CDR1 SGHTA and CDR2 FQGNSA. The CDR3 reads CASSPQGGGYTF. Written as DNA, the CDR3 is TGTGCCAGCAGTCCACAGGGGGGAGGCTACACCTTC. The full variable domain, completed using reference TRBV7-2 and TRBJ1-2, is GAGVSQSPSNKVTEKGKDVELRCDPISGHTALYWYRQSLGQGLEFLIYFQGNSAPDKSGLPSDRFSAERTGGSVSTLTIQRTQQEDSAVYLCASSPQGGGYTFGSGTRLTVV.

This clonotype was recorded a few times. This CDR3 is CASSPGVRVGYGYTF. In DNA, the CDR3 is TGTGCCAGCAGCCCAGGGGTCAGGGTTGGGTATGGCTACACCTTC. The chain links TRBV7-2 to TRBJ1-2, with D possibly being TRBD1 (6 bases). This CDR3 has 15 amino acids. Germline CDR1 and CDR2: SGHTA and FQGNSA. V was clipped by 5 bases and J by 5 bases, with 18 bases between them.

This clonotype was counted ten times or more. The chain employs TRBV6-2 or TRBV6-3 and TRBJ2-7, with D possibly TRBD2 on 6 matching bases. This CDR3 comprises 14 residues. The V and J ends lost 6 bases and 0 bases respectively, with 12 bases between them. CDR1 and CDR2 from the germline V gene are MNHEY and SVGEGT. The CDR3 sequence: CASRRGPLSYEQYF. The CDR3 DNA reads TGTGCCAGCAGGCGGGGTCCTCTCTCCTACGAGCAGTACTTC.